Shown below are 11 T cell receptor beta chains from a single sample sequenced in a study of response to subunit inactivated influenza vaccine. TCRdb redid the calling of the RT-PCR reads with MiXCR, one entry per CDR3 protein. The sample carries more than 450,000 distinct CDR3 sequences, roughly 8.2% recorded once. Material: PBMCs from blood, obtained approximately 25 months after vaccination. The receptors stem from a man between 45 and 75 years old who received an inactivated influenza vaccine.

The chain couples TRBV30 to TRBJ2-7; no clear D gene. V was pared by 0 bases and J by 2 bases, with 8 bases between. The CDR3 loop spans 13 amino acids. The germline CDR1 and CDR2 sequences are GTSNPN and SVGIG (reference sequence). The CDR3 bases are TGTGCCTGGAGTGTACAACAGACCTACGAGCAGTACTTC. It specifies CAWSVQQTYEQYF.

This clonotype was detected only a few times. V usage is TRBV12-3 or TRBV12-4 and J usage is TRBJ2-1; 12 positions match TRBD2. J lost 16 bases, V lost 8 bases, and 18 bases had no gene match. This CDR3 is 15 amino acids long. The CDR3 DNA reads as TGTGCCAGCGCCCGAGGGACTAGCGGGCCCCGGGATGGTTTCTTC. This codes for CASARGTSGPRDGFF.

The chain links TRBV6-5 to TRBJ2-1; 12 nucleotides match TRBD2. The trim removed 5 bases at V and 9 bases at J, leaving 8 bases unmatched. The CDR3 sequence is 15 residues long. Germline-derived CDR1 and CDR2 are MNHEY and SVGAGI. The CDR3: CASSHRLAGEREQFF. The CDR3, as DNA: TGTGCCAGCAGTCACAGACTAGCGGGAGAACGTGAGCAGTTCTTC.

The chain employs TRBV30 and TRBJ2-5; 7 bases are shared with TRBD1. This CDR3 is built from 12 residues. Per germline, CDR1 GTSNPN and CDR2 SVGIG (reference sequence). The V segment lost 3 bases and the J segment 5 bases; nucleotides outside the gene matches: 3. The CDR3 DNA is TGTGCCTGGAGGGGACAGATGGAGACCCAGTACTTC. Protein sequence: CAWRGQMETQYF.

This clonotype has just a few counts. This sequence joins TRBV6-2 or TRBV6-3 and TRBJ2-2; a possible D gene is TRBD2 (6 bases). The germline CDR1 and CDR2 sequences are MNHEY and SVGEGT. This CDR3 is built from 14 residues. V lost 6 bases and J 5 bases, leaving 13 bases between the germline ends. CDR3 protein: CASRRDGVTGELFF. CDR3 in DNA: TGTGCCAGCAGGCGGGACGGGGTTACCGGGGAGCTGTTTTTT.

This clonotype has a handful of counts. The V and J genes are TRBV15 and TRBJ2-1; D gene unclear. Germline CDR1 is LNHNV and CDR2 is YYDKDF (reference sequence). Trimming pared 0 bases from V and 7 bases from J, leaving 7 bases between. CDR3 length: 13 amino acids. As DNA, the CDR3 is TGTGCCACCAGCAGAGACGAGGAGAATGAGCAGTTCTTC. It translates to CATSRDEENEQFF. Full variable domain (remainder filled in from reference TRBV15 and TRBJ2-1): DAMVIQNPRYQVTQFGKPVTLSCSQTLNHNVMYWYQQKSSQAPKLLFHYYDKDFNNEADTPDNFQSRRPNTSFCFLDIRSPGLGDTAMYLCATSRDEENEQFFGPGTRLTVL.

This clonotype was detected a few times. This chain links TRBV28 with TRBJ2-4; 7 positions agree with TRBD2. Germline assignment: CDR1 MDHEN and CDR2 SYDVKM. Germline trimming cut 8 bases from V and 7 bases from J; bases unmatched to any gene: 8. The CDR3 totals 13 residues. The CDR3 spells CASGRDVVNIQYF. DNA of the CDR3: TGTGCCAGCGGGAGGGATGTCGTGAACATTCAGTACTTC.

This clonotype was picked up many times. The gene calls are TRBV20-1 and TRBJ2-1, with TRBD2 matching 8 bases. The CDR3 contains 13 residues. Germline V gives CDR1 DFQATT, CDR2 SNEGSKA (reference sequence). The V segment lost 3 bases and the J segment 2 bases; nucleotides outside the gene matches: 0. CDR3: CSARTSAYNEQFF. The CDR3, as DNA: TGCAGTGCTAGGACTAGCGCCTACAATGAGCAGTTCTTC.

Only a few counts were recorded for this clonotype. The V gene is TRBV30, the J gene TRBJ2-7, with D unresolved. Germline V gene sequence: CDR1 GTSNPN, CDR2 SVGIG (reference sequence). The CDR3 covers 13 residues. Trimming took 0 bases from V and 1 from J, leaving 7 bases between them. The CDR3 sequence: CAWSVLGSYEQYF. CDR3 in DNA: TGTGCCTGGAGTGTTTTGGGATCCTACGAGCAGTACTTC.

This sequence joins TRBV12-3 or TRBV12-4 and TRBJ2-3; D is unresolved. This CDR3 is 14 amino acids long. Trimming left V 7 bases short and J 6 bases short, with 17 bases between. The CDR3 DNA follows: TGTGCCAGCACCCAAAGAGTCCGCAGGGATACGCAGTATTTT. This sequence encodes CASTQRVRRDTQYF.

The chain has TRBV29-1 and TRBJ2-1; D unresolved. CDR1 SQVTM and CDR2 ANQGSEA come from the germline V gene. The CDR3 length is 13 residues. The CDR3 bases are TGCCGCGCTACTTTGGTTACCGCCAATGAGCAGTTCTTC. Translated, it gives CRATLVTANEQFF.